This T cell receptor beta chain derives from a study of vaccination and CD4 T cells after COVID-19. Study-wide background: Post-COVID samples had a sampling time that fell a median approximately 93 days after diagnosis (range 35 to 161).

TCRdb re-analysed the PCR reads in MiXCR, keeping a single row per CDR3 protein. Here the sample spans roughly 30,000 distinct CDR3 sequences, under 65% being singletons. The CDR3 is 14 residues long. V was trimmed by 7 bases and J by 0 bases, leaving 10 bases between them. The germline V gene has CDR1 MDHEN and CDR2 SYDVKM. Indicated time point: late sampling 161 to 241 days after vaccination in a few convalescent patients. This rearrangement joins TRBV28 to TRBJ1-3; the D is unclear. The sequencing here drew on CD4+ T cells from blood, taken about 7 months after SARS-CoV-2 vaccination. The sequence derives from a human donor who had recovered from COVID-19. Here the CDR3 reads CASNPAGSGNTIYF. In DNA, the CDR3 is TGTGCCAGCAATCCGGCGGGCTCTGGAAACACCATATATTTT.